These T cell receptor beta chains were read from a single sample in a study of technical replicates of blood from several donors. Using immunoSEQ multiplex PCR, the repertoire was profiled, and TCRdb retains in-frame clones only, with some absent. The sample holds about 66,000 clones, around 87% seen once. Sequenced material: PBMCs. The origin of the receptors is a human donor in good health. Some clones in this sample may be carry-over from other donors' samples. CDR3s include the opening cysteine and the closing phenylalanine or tryptophan. The D gene is left open where the match is weak. Expanded clones get a size class; other rows say once, few or many, or leave the size out.

V gene,D gene,clone size,CDR3 length,J gene,CDR3 DNA,CDR3 protein
TRBV7-7,.,.,13,TRBJ2-1,TGTGCCAGCAGCCCCCAGGCGGGGAATGAGCAGTTCTTC,CASSPQAGNEQFF
TRBV4-3,TRBD2,once,15,TRBJ2-1,TGCGCCAGCAGCCAGAGGCTAGCGGGGGAGAATGAGCAGTTCTTC,CASSQRLAGENEQFF
TRBV7-2,.,.,15,TRBJ1-6,TGTGCCAGCAGCATTGAGGGACAAATGAATTCACCCCTCCACTTT,CASSIEGQMNSPLHF
TRBV6-6,TRBD2,.,15,TRBJ2-3,TGTGCCAGCAGGACCGGGACTAGCGGCACAGATACGCAGTATTTT,CASRTGTSGTDTQYF
TRBV7-2,TRBD2,.,15,TRBJ2-1,TGTGCCAGCAGCTTACAGCGGGAGCTATACAATGAGCAGTTCTTC,CASSLQRELYNEQFF
TRBV5-4,TRBD2,.,13,TRBJ2-1,TGTGCCCACGGGGGGGAATCCTACAATGAGCAGTTCTTC,CAHGGESYNEQFF
TRBV6-5,.,.,15,TRBJ1-3,TGTGCCAGCAGTGCCGGACAGTTCTCTGGAAACACCATATATTTT,CASSAGQFSGNTIYF
TRBV7-2,.,.,15,TRBJ2-2,TGTGCCAGCAGCTCTGCCCCGTCCAGAAACCGGGAGCTGTTTTTT,CASSSAPSRNRELFF
TRBV10-2,TRBD1,.,13,TRBJ2-7,TGCGCCACCCAGAGGGGGCCCTCCTACGAGCAGTACTTC,CATQRGPSYEQYF
TRBV25-1,TRBD1,.,17,TRBJ2-3,TGTGCCAGCAGTGAATTAATCGCAGGGGGAACCACAGATACGCAGTATTTT,CASSELIAGGTTDTQYF
TRBV7-3,TRBD2,.,16,TRBJ2-5,TGTGCCAGCAGCCCCCAAGCTAGCGGGAACGGAGAGACCCAGTACTTC,CASSPQASGNGETQYF
TRBV6-1,TRBD1,.,15,TRBJ1-2,TGTGCCAGCAATCCTGACAGGGGCCACCTCTATGGCTACACCTTC,CASNPDRGHLYGYTF
TRBV6-5,TRBD1,once,14,TRBJ1-4,TGTGCCAGCAGGAGGGGGCTAACTAATGAAAAACTGTTTTTT,CASRRGLTNEKLFF
TRBV7-2,.,many,12,TRBJ1-2,TGTGCCAGCAGCTTAGGGGGGCCTGGCTACACCTTC,CASSLGGPGYTF
TRBV20-1,.,.,11,TRBJ2-7,TGCAGTGCTAGGTCTCAGTACGAGCAGTACTTC,CSARSQYEQYF
TRBV5-1,TRBD1,.,15,TRBJ1-1,TGCGCCAGCAGCCCGGGACAGGGGGCCCCCCCTGAAGCTTTCTTT,CASSPGQGAPPEAFF
TRBV2,.,.,14,TRBJ1-1,TGTGCCAGCAGTTGGGGGCAGAAGAACACTGAAGCTTTCTTT,CASSWGQKNTEAFF
TRBV30,TRBD1,.,13,TRBJ1-5,TGTGCCTGCGACAGGGGGATGGGACAGCCCCAGCATTTT,CACDRGMGQPQHF
TRBV2,TRBD1,.,17,TRBJ2-6,TGTGCCAGCAGTGTCCAGGGGGCGATCTCCGGGGCCAACGTCCTGACTTTC,CASSVQGAISGANVLTF
TRBV15,.,once,15,TRBJ1-2,TGTGCCACCAGCAGAGGGAATCGGGGGAACTATGGCTACACCTTC,CATSRGNRGNYGYTF